This T cell receptor (beta chain) was identified in a study of blood T cell repertoires in COVID-19 (dated by TCRdb to the early 2020s). For context, the study as a whole: Samples from collaborators originated in the United States, Italy and Spain and spanned both the acute and convalescent phases of COVID-19. A freely available public database, intended as a resource for researchers studying the immune response to SARS-CoV-2, is where the repertoires were released. The prospective study material was composed of cDNA or gDNA derived from T cells, B-cell-depleted T cells, or PBMCs. Deeply sampled blood TCRbeta repertoires from subjects exposed to, actively infected with, or recovered from COVID-19 were included in the dataset. The sample metadata nearly always contained a de-identified subject ID, COVID-19 status, age in years and sex. HLA class I and class II types, where available, came from metadata supplied by the sample provider rather than from assay-based typing. Samples were obtained from the ongoing ImmuneRACE study (first 160 participants) and from about 1,300 subjects provided by 6 global collaborators. Beyond this particular receptor, the publication reports: The quantity of clinical and demographic metadata differed by source and by participant and was supplied without curation.

Participants in the prospective study were aged roughly 18 to 90 years, lived in about two dozen United States geographic areas, and enrolled through a virtual design. In the prospective study, cohorts were assigned on the basis of participant-reported clinical history obtained from a screening survey and a study questionnaire. Mobile phlebotomists in the prospective study collected whole blood, serum and a nasopharyngeal or oropharyngeal swab from every participant. Over an approximately 2-month period, participants in the prospective study had the option of providing additional blood draws and questionnaires. Prospective study blood samples were shipped either frozen or at room temperature before DNA extraction. As for this clone: The target of this receptor is not known. No base quality values were provided; no much bigger clone lies one nucleotide off.

The immunoSEQ Assay, a bias-controlled multiplex PCR, was used to amplify TCRbeta CDR3 regions from genomic DNA. The authors' pipeline ran thus. The number of nucleated cells in each sample was estimated by amplification of reference gene primers within the assay. To quantify the absolute abundance of each unique TCRbeta CDR3 rearrangement, sequence reads were collapsed and filtered. For each sample, productive Simpson clonality was calculated as the square root of Simpson's diversity index over productive rearrangements. TCRdb took over this immuneACCESS table, retaining in-frame rearrangements with V and J assigned. Such tables are incomplete; in checked studies, under half of the missing clones stem from an unresolved V gene, and the remainder is unexplained. The V and J calls and clone size come from that table; D and trimming were worked out from the DNA. Within this sample are roughly 360,000 clones, with around 89% of them counted one time only. Clones ranked in the top ten supply roughly 0.97% of the sample.

Reading from cysteine to phenylalanine, the CDR3 counts 14 amino acids. Of the read, only the CDR3 DNA is kept; its 42 bases are in frame from base 1. Here V drops 5 bases and J drops 3 bases, and the junction holds 6 bases not matched to any gene. In the germline V gene (reference sequence), CDR1 corresponds to LNHDA and CDR2 to SQIVND. The chain couples TRBV19 to TRBJ1-1, and 7 junctional nucleotides match TRBD1. Sequenced material: PBMCs or T cells enriched from blood (not recorded which). This TCR derives from a woman aged 25 to 39 with acute COVID-19. The CDR3 region: CASSWGTVYTEAFF. Read as DNA, the sequence is TGTGCCAGTAGTTGGGGGACAGTTTACACTGAAGCTTTCTTT.